This T cell receptor (beta chain) was captured in a study of shared clonotypes between healthy human individuals (dated by TCRdb to 2018 to 2021). Background for the entire study: The cohort comprised a couple of women and a few men aged 18 to 49 years. For each donor, CD4 naive and CD4 memory were each given three plates, CD8 naive was given two plates, and CD8 memory was given one plate. To estimate repertoire size and how much clonotype sharing occurs between individuals, the study deeply sequenced the blood TCR repertoires of about 5 healthy adults. To increase sequencing depth and limit assay-specific biases, different laboratories used diverse techniques to prepare libraries and sequence TCR repertoires. Leukapheresis yielded between about 0.8 and 8.9 billion PBMCs per donor. The paper's findings and limits, for the study overall: The genetic and exposure-history diversity represented was limited by the small number of donors. Compared with non-shared clonotypes, clonotypes shared by all four sorted-subset donors had higher generation probabilities. When several donors were compared, the shared fraction of clonotypes was roughly 5% for naive CD4, 3.5% to 4% for naive CD8, 2% to 2.5% for memory CD4, and less than 0.5% for memory CD8. Even with the large sequencing depth, rarefaction of the sorted-subset datasets indicated that sequencing was incomplete. Estimated clonotype richness was generally larger for naive than for memory subsets. Based on pairwise subsampling, the degree of clonotype sharing among donors was expected to be affected by sequencing depth. Sampling was restricted to blood, and TCR repertoires in tissue are likely to differ from TCR repertoires in blood.

CD8 naive samples consisted of CD45RO-negative cells that were positively selected for CCR7, yielding a CD45RA+CCR7+ population without TemRA cells. The donors were healthy, HIV-negative adults who had no recently reported acute infections or vaccinations. Every donor was a Caucasian adult residing in Nashville, Tennessee, USA. Blood was obtained by leukapheresis, after which PBMCs were separated by Ficoll-Histopaque density gradient centrifugation and cryopreserved in liquid nitrogen vapor phase. Purity and quantity of every magnetically sorted T cell population were checked by analytical flow cytometry. From each sorted fraction, genomic DNA was isolated and quantified by UV absorbance on a Nanodrop 2000c. A word on this clone: What this receptor recognizes is not known. Base-call qualities are not available, and no considerably larger clone is one nucleotide away.

Trimming at the junction amounts to 7 bases on V and 7 bases on J, and the germline ends lie 22 bases apart. The germline V gene (reference sequence) gives CDR1 as MNHEY and CDR2 as SMNVEV. The CDR3 runs 16 residues from the cysteine to the phenylalanine. Only CDR3 DNA is held: 48 bases, read in frame from base 1. Using the deep immunoSEQ assay, TCR CDR3 regions were amplified from genomic DNA by multiplex PCR. For each cell subset, the extracted genomic DNA was distributed evenly across all wells of several immunoSEQ 96-well plates, and each plate served as one replicate. For sorted subsets, about 0.2 ug genomic DNA, equal to tens of thousands of T cell genomes, was loaded into each replicate PCR. Purified libraries were quantified with a Qubit 3.0 fluorometer, sized on a Bioanalyzer 2100, and re-quantified with the KAPA Library Quantification kit. Every immunoSEQ 96-well plate was sequenced on a separate single-read 150-cycle Illumina NextSeq 550 flow cell. The paper's processing steps were these. Because the immunoSEQ output included only junctional sequences and no quality scores, the filtering could not be the same as the filtering used for full-length reads. Sequences were annotated with PyIR, a Python wrapper for IgBLAST v1.9, and V/J genes and CDR3 were assigned using IMGT germline references. Any read was removed if the V/J assignment was weak (E-value above 1e-6), the CDR3 was missing, or the read contained stop codons, out-of-frame junctions, or ambiguous translated residues. V3J clonotypes were defined as sequences sharing the same inferred V gene, J gene, and CDR3 amino acid sequence. To compute the percentage overlap between repertoires, the number of shared unique clonotypes was divided by the size of the smaller repertoire. RTK rarefaction, the Chao1 estimator, and Recon v2.1 estimates of unobserved clonotypes were used to assess repertoire richness. Generation probabilities for all TCRbeta clonotypes obtained by the gDNA method from a handful of donors were computed using OLGA. TCRdb retrieved this table from immuneACCESS and kept in-frame rearrangements only. Not all clones are present; in checked studies, unresolved V genes account for under half, and no reason is known for the remainder. That table furnishes V, J and clone size, whereas the DNA furnished D and trimming. A total of 760,000 or so clones appear in this sample, about 96% of them only once. Jointly, the top ten make up about 0.25% of the sample.

Sequencing was done on a sample of naive CD8+ T cells sorted from blood. The sample's cell subset or site, from its label and the paper: CD45RA+CCR7+. The chain is made from TRBV27 and TRBJ1-4, with TRBD1 tentatively as D gene (6 bases match). The clonotype was recovered from a man aged 25-45 years in good health. The CDR3: CASTNLGVGAGEKLFF. Read as DNA, the sequence is TGTGCCAGCACCAACCTCGGGGTGGGGGCGGGTGAAAAACTGTTTTTT.